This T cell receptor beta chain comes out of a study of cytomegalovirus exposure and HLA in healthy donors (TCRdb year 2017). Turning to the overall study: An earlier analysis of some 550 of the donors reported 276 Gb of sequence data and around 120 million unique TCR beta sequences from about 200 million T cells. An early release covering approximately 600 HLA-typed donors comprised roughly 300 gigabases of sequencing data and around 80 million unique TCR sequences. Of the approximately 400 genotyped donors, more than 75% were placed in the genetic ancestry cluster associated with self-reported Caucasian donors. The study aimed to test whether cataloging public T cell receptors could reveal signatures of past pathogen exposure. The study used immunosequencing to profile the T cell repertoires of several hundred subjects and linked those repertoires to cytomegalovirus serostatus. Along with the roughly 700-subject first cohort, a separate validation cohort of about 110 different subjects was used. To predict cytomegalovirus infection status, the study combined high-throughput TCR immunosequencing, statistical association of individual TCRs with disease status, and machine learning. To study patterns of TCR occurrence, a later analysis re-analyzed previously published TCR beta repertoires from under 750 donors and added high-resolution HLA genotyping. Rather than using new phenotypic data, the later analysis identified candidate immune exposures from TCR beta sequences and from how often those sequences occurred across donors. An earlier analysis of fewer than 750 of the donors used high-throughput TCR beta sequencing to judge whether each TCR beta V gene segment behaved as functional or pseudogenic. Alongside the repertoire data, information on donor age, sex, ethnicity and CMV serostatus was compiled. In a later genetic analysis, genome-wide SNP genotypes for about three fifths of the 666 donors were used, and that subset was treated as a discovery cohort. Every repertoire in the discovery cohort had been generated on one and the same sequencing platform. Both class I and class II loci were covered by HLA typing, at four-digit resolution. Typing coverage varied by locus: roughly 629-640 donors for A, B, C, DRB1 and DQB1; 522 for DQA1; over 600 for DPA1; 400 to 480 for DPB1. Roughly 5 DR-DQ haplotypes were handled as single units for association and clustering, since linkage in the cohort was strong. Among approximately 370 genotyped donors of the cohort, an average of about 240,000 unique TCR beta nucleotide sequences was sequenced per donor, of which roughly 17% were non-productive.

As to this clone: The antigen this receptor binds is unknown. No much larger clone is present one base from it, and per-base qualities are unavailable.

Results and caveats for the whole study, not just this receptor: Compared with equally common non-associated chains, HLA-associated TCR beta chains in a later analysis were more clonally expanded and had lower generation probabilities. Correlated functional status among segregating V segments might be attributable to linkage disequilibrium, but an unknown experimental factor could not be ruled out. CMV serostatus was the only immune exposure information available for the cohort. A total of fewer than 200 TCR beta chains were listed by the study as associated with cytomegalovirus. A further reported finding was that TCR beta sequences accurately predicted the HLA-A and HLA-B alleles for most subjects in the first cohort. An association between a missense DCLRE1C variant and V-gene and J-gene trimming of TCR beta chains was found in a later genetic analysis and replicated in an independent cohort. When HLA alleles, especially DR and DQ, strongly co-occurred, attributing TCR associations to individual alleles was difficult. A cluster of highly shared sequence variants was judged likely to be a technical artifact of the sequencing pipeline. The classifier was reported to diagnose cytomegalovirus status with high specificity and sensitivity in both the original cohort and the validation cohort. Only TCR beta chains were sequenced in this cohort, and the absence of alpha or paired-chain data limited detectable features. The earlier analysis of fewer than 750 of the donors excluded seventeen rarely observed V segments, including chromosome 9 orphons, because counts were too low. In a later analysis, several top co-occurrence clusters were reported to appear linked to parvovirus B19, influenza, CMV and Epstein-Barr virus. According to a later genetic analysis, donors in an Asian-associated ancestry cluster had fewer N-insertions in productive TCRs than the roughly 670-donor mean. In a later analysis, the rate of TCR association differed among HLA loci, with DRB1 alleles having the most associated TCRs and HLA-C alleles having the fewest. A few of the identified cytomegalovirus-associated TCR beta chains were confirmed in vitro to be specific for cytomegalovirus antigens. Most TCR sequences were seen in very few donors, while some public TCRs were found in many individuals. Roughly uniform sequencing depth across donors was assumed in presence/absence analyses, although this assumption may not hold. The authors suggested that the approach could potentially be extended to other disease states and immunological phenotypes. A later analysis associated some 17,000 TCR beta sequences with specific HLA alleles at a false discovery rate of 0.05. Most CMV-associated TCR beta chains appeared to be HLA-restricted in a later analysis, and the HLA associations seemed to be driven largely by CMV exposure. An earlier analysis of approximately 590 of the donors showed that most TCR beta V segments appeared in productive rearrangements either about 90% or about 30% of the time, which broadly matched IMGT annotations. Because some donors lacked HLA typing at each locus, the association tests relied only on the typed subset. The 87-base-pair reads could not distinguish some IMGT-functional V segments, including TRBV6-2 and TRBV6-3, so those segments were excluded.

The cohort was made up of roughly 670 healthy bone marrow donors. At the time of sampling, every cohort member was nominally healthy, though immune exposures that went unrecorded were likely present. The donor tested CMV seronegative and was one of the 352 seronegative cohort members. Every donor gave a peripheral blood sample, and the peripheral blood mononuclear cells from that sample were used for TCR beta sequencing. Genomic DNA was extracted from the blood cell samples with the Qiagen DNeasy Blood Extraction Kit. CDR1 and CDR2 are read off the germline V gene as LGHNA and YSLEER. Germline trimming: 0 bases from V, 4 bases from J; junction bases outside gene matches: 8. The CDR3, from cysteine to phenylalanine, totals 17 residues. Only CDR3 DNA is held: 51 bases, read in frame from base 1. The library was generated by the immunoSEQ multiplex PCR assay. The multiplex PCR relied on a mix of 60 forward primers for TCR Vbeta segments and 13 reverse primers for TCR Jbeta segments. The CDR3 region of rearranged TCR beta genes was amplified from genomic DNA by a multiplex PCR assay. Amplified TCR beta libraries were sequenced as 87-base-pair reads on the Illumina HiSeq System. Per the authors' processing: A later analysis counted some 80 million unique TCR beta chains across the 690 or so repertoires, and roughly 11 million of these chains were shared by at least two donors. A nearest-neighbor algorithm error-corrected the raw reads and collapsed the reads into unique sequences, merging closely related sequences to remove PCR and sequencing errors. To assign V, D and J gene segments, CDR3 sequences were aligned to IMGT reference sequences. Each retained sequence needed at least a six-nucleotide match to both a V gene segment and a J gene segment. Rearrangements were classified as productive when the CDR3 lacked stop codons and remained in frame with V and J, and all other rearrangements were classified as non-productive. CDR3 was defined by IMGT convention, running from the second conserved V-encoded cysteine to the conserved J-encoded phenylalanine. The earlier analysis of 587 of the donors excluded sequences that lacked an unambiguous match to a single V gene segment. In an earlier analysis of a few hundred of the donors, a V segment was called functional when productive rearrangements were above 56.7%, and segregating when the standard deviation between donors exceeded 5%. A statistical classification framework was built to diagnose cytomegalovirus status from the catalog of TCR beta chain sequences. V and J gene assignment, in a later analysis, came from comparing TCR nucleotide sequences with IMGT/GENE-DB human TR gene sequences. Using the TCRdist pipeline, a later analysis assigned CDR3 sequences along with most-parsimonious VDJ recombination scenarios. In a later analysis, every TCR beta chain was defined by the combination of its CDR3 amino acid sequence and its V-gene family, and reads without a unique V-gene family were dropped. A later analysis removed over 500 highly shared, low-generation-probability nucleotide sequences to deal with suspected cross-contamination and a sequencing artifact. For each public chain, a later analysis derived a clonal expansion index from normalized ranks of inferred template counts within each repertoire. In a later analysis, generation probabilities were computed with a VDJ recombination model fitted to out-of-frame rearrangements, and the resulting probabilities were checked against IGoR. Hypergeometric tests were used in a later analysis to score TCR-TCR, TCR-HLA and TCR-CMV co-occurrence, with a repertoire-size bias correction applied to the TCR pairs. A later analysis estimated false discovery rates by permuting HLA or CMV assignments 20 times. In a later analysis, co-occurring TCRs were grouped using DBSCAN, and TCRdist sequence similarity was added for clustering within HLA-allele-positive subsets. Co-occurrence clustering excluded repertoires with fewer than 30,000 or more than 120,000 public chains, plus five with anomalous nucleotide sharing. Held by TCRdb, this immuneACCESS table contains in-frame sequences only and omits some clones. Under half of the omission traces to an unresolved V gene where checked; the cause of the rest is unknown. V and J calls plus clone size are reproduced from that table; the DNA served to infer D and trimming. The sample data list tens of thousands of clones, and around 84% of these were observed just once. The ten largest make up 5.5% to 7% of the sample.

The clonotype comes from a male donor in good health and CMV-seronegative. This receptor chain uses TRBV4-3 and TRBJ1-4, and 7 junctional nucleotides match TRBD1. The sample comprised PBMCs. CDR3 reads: CASSQDPGDSLNEKLFF. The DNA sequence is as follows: TGCGCCAGCAGCCAAGACCCTGGGGACAGCCTTAATGAAAAACTGTTTTTT.